A selection of T cell receptor beta chains follows, all from one sample in a study of cytomegalovirus exposure and HLA in healthy donors. Some clones are missing from TCRdb's copy, which holds only in-frame ones; the method was immunoSEQ multiplex PCR. In the table there are over 200,000 clones, roughly 90% of which are singletons. Sequences were obtained from PBMCs. The receptors stem from a woman aged 18-29 years in good health and CMV-seronegative. CDR3s include the opening cysteine and the closing phenylalanine or tryptophan. A D gene is named only where the DNA matches it firmly. For some rows the clone size is stated as once, few or many, or as a class when expanded; others skip it.

TRBV28	-	TRBJ2-6	-	CASSFSHSGANVLTF	TGTGCCAGCAGTTTTTCCCACTCTGGGGCCAACGTCCTGACTTTC
TRBV28	-	TRBJ2-1	-	CASSPPGGNEQFF	TGTGCCAGCAGTCCCCCTGGAGGGAATGAGCAGTTCTTC
TRBV30	-	TRBJ1-4	-	CAWTVGGREKLFF	TGTGCCTGGACCGTGGGAGGGCGTGAAAAACTGTTTTTT
TRBV5-1	-	TRBJ2-6	-	CASSFGGGAGANVLTF	TGCGCCAGCAGCTTTGGAGGGGGCGCTGGGGCCAACGTCCTGACTTTC
TRBV6-6	-	TRBJ1-5	-	CATRREGQSYQPQHF	TGTGCCACCCGACGAGAAGGACAGTCCTATCAGCCCCAGCATTTT
TRBV7-9	-	TRBJ2-7	-	CASSYRAAGIYEQYF	TGTGCCAGCAGCTATAGAGCAGCAGGGATCTACGAGCAGTACTTC
TRBV5-4	few	TRBJ1-6	TRBD1	CASSADRANSPLHF	TGTGCCAGCAGCGCGGACAGGGCTAATTCACCCCTCCACTTT
TRBV19	-	TRBJ2-5	TRBD1	CASRTGDRPWTQYF	TGTGCCAGTAGGACAGGGGACAGACCGTGGACCCAGTACTTC
TRBV19	-	TRBJ1-4	-	CASSMNRQPATNEKLFF	TGTGCCAGTAGTATGAACAGACAACCAGCAACTAATGAAAAACTGTTTTTT
TRBV5-5	-	TRBJ2-3	TRBD2	CASSSGEHSGNTDTQYF	TGTGCCAGCAGCTCTGGAGAGCACAGCGGGAATACAGATACGCAGTATTTT
TRBV9	-	TRBJ2-7	TRBD2	CASSATLGGSYEQYF	TGTGCCAGCAGCGCCACCCTCGGGGGGAGCTACGAGCAGTACTTC
TRBV2	-	TRBJ2-2	-	CASSADSTGELFF	TGTGCCAGCAGTGCGGACAGCACCGGGGAGCTGTTTTTT
TRBV27	-	TRBJ1-4	-	CASSLLAGLREKLFF	TGTGCCAGCAGTTTATTAGCCGGTCTAAGGGAAAAACTGTTTTTT
TRBV9	-	TRBJ2-2	-	CASSVGRGHGELFF	TGTGCCAGCAGCGTGGGGCGGGGGCACGGGGAGCTGTTTTTT
TRBV6-5	-	TRBJ2-5	TRBD1	CASRQGARQETQYF	TGTGCCAGCCGACAGGGGGCTAGACAAGAGACCCAGTACTTC
TRBV14	-	TRBJ1-4	TRBD1	CASSQDGTGTNEKLFF	TGTGCCAGCAGCCAAGACGGGACAGGGACTAATGAAAAACTGTTTTTT
TRBV11-2	-	TRBJ2-5	-	CASSPKGRELWTQYF	TGTGCCAGCAGCCCCAAGGGCAGGGAACTTTGGACCCAGTACTTC
TRBV28	-	TRBJ2-7	-	CASSLQGYEQYF	TGTGCCAGCAGTCTGCAGGGCTACGAGCAGTACTTC
TRBV10-3	-	TRBJ2-3	TRBD2	CAISEPMGLADSSTDTQYF	TGTGCCATCAGTGAGCCGATGGGACTAGCGGACTCTAGCACAGATACGCAGTATTTT
TRBV30	-	TRBJ2-7	-	CAGSRGPEQYF	TGTGCCGGATCCCGAGGGCCCGAGCAGTACTTC
TRBV5-4	-	TRBJ2-2	-	CASSLVGYSNTGELFF	TGTGCCAGCAGCTTGGTCGGGTATTCGAACACCGGGGAGCTGTTTTTT
TRBV5-7	-	TRBJ1-2	-	CASSLVGGLGYTF	TGTGCCAGCAGCTTGGTCGGAGGGCTTGGCTACACCTTC
TRBV2	-	TRBJ1-1	TRBD1	CASREGQGGFF	TGTGCCAGCAGGGAAGGACAGGGGGGTTTCTTT
TRBV5-1	-	TRBJ2-3	TRBD2	CASSPGTSGHTDTQYF	TGCGCCAGCAGCCCTGGGACTAGCGGACACACAGATACGCAGTATTTT
TRBV29-1	-	TRBJ2-3	TRBD2	CSVRGGGLAGGTDTQYF	TGCAGCGTTCGAGGCGGGGGACTAGCCGGTGGCACAGATACGCAGTATTTT
TRBV30	-	TRBJ1-1	-	CAWSVLRPEAFF	TGTGCCTGGAGTGTACTCCGCCCTGAAGCTTTCTTT
TRBV7-2	-	TRBJ2-5	-	CASSSTGGLETQYF	TGTGCCAGCAGCTCGACAGGCGGGTTGGAGACCCAGTACTTC
TRBV4-1	few	TRBJ1-2	-	CASSPGGGYTF	TGCGCCAGCAGCCCCGGGGGAGGCTACACCTTC
TRBV28	-	TRBJ1-2	TRBD1	CASRETGDYGYTF	TGTGCCAGCAGGGAGACAGGGGACTATGGCTACACCTTC
TRBV6-5	-	TRBJ1-1	-	CASRLPGNTEAFF	TGTGCCAGCAGACTCCCGGGGAACACTGAAGCTTTCTTT
TRBV4-1	-	TRBJ2-3	TRBD2	CASSQGGLPTPDTQYF	TGCGCCAGCAGCCAGGGGGGACTACCAACCCCAGATACGCAGTATTTT
TRBV10-1	once	TRBJ2-1	-	CASSESTGRNEQFF	TGCGCCAGCAGTGAGTCAACAGGGAGAAATGAGCAGTTCTTC
TRBV27	-	TRBJ2-7	-	CASSSAYEQYF	TGTGCCAGCAGTTCAGCCTACGAGCAGTACTTC
TRBV6-6	-	TRBJ2-1	-	CASSLQEISYNEQFF	TGTGCCAGCAGCTTACAGGAAATCTCCTACAATGAGCAGTTCTTC
TRBV15	-	TRBJ2-1	-	CATRTGGIDEQFF	TGTGCCACCCGGACTGGGGGGATAGATGAGCAGTTCTTC
TRBV28	-	TRBJ2-5	TRBD1	CASSFFDRVEETQYF	TGTGCCAGCAGTTTCTTCGACAGGGTGGAAGAGACCCAGTACTTC
TRBV5-1	-	TRBJ2-2	-	CASSISGELFF	TGCGCCAGCAGCATCTCCGGGGAGCTGTTTTTT
TRBV6-4	few	TRBJ2-3	-	CATGPGGTDTQYF	TGTGCCACCGGGCCAGGGGGCACAGATACGCAGTATTTT
TRBV27	-	TRBJ1-1	-	CASSLLMNTEAFF	TGTGCCAGCAGTTTACTAATGAACACTGAAGCTTTCTTT
TRBV28	-	TRBJ2-3	TRBD2	CASISGTLSGGLDTQYF	TGTGCCAGCATTTCCGGGACACTAAGCGGGGGGTTAGATACGCAGTATTTT
TRBV5-1	once	TRBJ1-4	TRBD1	CASSHQGAYGEKLFF	TGCGCCAGCAGTCATCAGGGGGCGTATGGTGAAAAACTGTTTTTT